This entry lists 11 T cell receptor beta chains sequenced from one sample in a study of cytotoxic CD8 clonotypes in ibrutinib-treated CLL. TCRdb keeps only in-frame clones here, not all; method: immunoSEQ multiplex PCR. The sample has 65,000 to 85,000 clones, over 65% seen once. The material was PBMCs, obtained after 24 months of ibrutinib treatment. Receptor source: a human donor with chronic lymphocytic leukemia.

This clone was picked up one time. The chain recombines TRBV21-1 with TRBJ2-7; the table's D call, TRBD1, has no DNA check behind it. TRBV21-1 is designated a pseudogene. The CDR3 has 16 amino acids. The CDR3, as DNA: TGTGCCAGCAGCAGAAACAGGTCAAGTTCAGGGTACGAGCAGTACTTC. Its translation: CASSRNRSSSGYEQYF.

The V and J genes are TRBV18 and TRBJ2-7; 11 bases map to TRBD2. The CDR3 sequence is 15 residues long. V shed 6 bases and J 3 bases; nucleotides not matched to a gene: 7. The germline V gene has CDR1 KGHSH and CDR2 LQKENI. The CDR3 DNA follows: TGTGCCAGCTCCTTGGGTCTAGCGGGAGGCTACGAGCAGTACTTC. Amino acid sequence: CASSLGLAGGYEQYF.

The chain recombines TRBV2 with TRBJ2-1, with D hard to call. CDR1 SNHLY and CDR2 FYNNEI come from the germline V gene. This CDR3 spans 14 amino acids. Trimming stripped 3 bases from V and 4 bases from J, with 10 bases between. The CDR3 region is CASSEAEAYNEQFF. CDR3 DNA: TGTGCCAGCAGTGAGGCAGAAGCATACAATGAGCAGTTCTTC. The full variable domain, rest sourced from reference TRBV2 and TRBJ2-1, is EPEVTQTPSHQVTQMGQEVILRCVPISNHLYFYWYRQILGQKVEFLVSFYNNEISEKSEIFDDQFSVERPDGSNFTLKIRSTKLEDSAMYFCASSEAEAYNEQFFGPGTRLTVL.

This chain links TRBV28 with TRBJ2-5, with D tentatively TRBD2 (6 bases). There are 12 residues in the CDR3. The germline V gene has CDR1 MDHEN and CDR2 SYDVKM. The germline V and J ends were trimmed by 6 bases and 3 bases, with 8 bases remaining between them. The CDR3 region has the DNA TGTGCCAGCAGGGACTACAAAGAGACCCAGTACTTC. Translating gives CASRDYKETQYF.

CDR3 DNA: TGTGCCATCAGTGACAGATTGAACACTGAAGCTTTCTTT. Amino acids: CAISDRLNTEAFF. V usage is TRBV10-3 and J usage is TRBJ1-1, with D uncertain. The CDR3 runs to 13 residues. Per the germline V gene, CDR1 is ENHRY and CDR2 is SYGVKD. V was trimmed by 3 bases and J by 0 bases, leaving 5 bases between them.

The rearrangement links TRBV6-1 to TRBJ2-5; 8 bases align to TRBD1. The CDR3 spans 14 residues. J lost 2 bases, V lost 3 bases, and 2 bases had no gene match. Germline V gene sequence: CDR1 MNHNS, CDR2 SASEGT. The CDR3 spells CASSETGAQETQYF. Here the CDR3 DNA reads TGTGCCAGCAGTGAGACAGGGGCACAAGAGACCCAGTACTTC.

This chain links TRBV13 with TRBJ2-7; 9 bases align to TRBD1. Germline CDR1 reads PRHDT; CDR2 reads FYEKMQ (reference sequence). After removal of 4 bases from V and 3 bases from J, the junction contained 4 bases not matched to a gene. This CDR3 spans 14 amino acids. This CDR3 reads CASSWGQGSYEQYF. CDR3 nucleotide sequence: TGTGCCAGCAGCTGGGGACAGGGCAGCTACGAGCAGTACTTC. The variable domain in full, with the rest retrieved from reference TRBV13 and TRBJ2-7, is AAGVIQSPRHLIKEKRETATLKCYPIPRHDTVYWYQQGPGQDPQFLISFYEKMQSDKGSIPDRFSAQQFSDYHSELNMSSLELGDSALYFCASSWGQGSYEQYFGPGTRLTVT.

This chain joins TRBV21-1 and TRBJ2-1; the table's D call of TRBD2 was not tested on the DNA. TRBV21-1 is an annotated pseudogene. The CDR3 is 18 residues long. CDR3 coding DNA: TGTGCCAGCAGCAAAGGCCCCCAACTGGGGAGCTCCTACAATGAGCAGTTCTTC. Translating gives CASSKGPQLGSSYNEQFF.

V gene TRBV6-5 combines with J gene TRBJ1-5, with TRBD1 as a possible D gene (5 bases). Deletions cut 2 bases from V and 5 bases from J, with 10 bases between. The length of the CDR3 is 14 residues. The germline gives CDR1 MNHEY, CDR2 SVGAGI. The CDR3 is CASSYVAGYQPQHF. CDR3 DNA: TGTGCCAGCAGTTACGTGGCAGGGTATCAGCCCCAGCATTTT.

This chain's CDR3 is CATSRDLGQGYEQYF. CDR3 nucleotides: TGTGCCACCAGCAGAGATCTGGGACAGGGGTACGAGCAGTACTTC. The rearrangement uses TRBV15 and TRBJ2-7; TRBD1 aligns across 10 bases. The CDR3 is 15 amino acids. CDR1 LNHNV and CDR2 YYDKDF come from the germline V gene (reference sequence). With 0 bases clipped from V and 4 bases from J, the junction kept 3 bases outside the gene matches.

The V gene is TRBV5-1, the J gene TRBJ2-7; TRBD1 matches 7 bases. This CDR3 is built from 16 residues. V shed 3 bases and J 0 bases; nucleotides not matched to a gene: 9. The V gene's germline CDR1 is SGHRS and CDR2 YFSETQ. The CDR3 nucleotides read TGCGCCAGCAGCTCCCTTGGACAGGTCGGCTCCTACGAGCAGTACTTC. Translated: CASSSLGQVGSYEQYF.